This T cell receptor beta chain stems from a study of Ad26.COV2.S vaccination and SARS-CoV-2 variants (dated by TCRdb to about 2021). For the wider study: Vaccine-arm donors came from COV1001, a multicentre, randomized, double-blind, placebo-controlled phase I-IIa trial of Ad26.COV2.S in healthy adults. The TCR-sequenced set comprised around 30 samples: roughly 19 Ad26.COV2.S vaccine recipients, 5 placebo recipients and 8 SARS-CoV-2 convalescent individuals. TCRbeta repertoire sequencing was used to assess the specificity and breadth of SARS-CoV-2-reactive T cell receptors after Ad26.COV2.S vaccination. Ad26.COV2.S was administered intramuscularly at 5 x 10^10 or 1 x 10^11 viral particles, either as a single shot or as two shots given 56 days apart. Trial participants were randomized into five groups of five, in which low-dose or high-dose Ad26.COV2.S was given once or twice, or placebo was given on both occasions. Blinding of investigators to trial group allocation was maintained during experiments and outcome assessment.

Sequences MNHEY (CDR1) and SVGEGT (CDR2) are obtained from the germline V gene. V sheds 6 bases and J sheds 5 bases, leaving 16 bases between their ends. From the cysteine through the phenylalanine, the CDR3 covers 14 amino acids. The only DNA kept is the CDR3, 42 bases in frame from the first base. Comments on this clone: The specificity of this receptor is unknown. No much larger clonotype is one base removed from it; base qualities were not supplied.

The sample's treatment or condition label, in plain terms: some 19 received Ad26.COV2.S at low or high dose, single or two shots; about five received placebo; per-sample allocation not given. Repertoires of vaccine and placebo recipients were sequenced from samples taken on day 63 after the first injection. Cohort 1b enrolled 25 adults aged 18-55 years at a single site in Boston, USA, between 29 July and 7 August 2020. As a vaccine, Ad26.COV2.S was a replication-incompetent adenovirus type 26 vector that expressed a prefusion-stabilized SARS-CoV-2 spike protein derived from the original Wuhan strain. Broader findings and caveats from the paper: Ad26.COV2.S recipients had higher spike-specific TCR breadth than placebo recipients (P = 0.0014). Comparable non-spike TCR breadth was observed between vaccine and placebo recipients, consistent with only spike being contained in the vaccine. The study was not powered for comparison of responses between vaccine doses or regimens. After vaccination, spike-specific CD8+ and CD4+ T cell responses were reported to show substantial breadth. It was noted by the authors that total T cell responses may have been underestimated by the TCR breadth and depth analyses.

TCRbeta CDR3 regions were sequenced with the immunoSEQ Assay. After extraction, genomic DNA underwent amplification by bias-controlled multiplex PCR, followed by high-throughput sequencing. Turning to the authors' computational methods: Collapsing and filtering of sequences were performed to quantify the absolute abundance of each unique TCRbeta CDR3 region. T cell fraction was estimated by normalizing TCRbeta template counts to usable DNA, which was measured by amplifying reference genes present in all nucleated cells. Repertoire TCRs were annotated as SARS-CoV-2-specific when V gene, CDR3 amino acid sequence and J gene were exactly matched to a known reactive TCR set. The reference SARS-CoV-2 TCR set was derived from MIRA and filtered for enrichment in COVID-19-positive ImmuneCODE repertoires, a step that removed public or cross-reactive TCRs. Using the MIRA antigens, annotated TCRs were further analysed by specific ORF or by position within an ORF. Breadth was defined as annotated unique rearrangements over total unique productive rearrangements; depth was the summed frequency of those rearrangements. Group comparisons of TCR breadth used two-sided Wilcoxon rank-sum tests. Entries here come from immuneACCESS through TCRdb and include only in-frame sequences with V and J called. Some clones fail to appear in such tables; in the studies checked, an unresolved V gene covers under half of the shortfall, and the cause of the remainder is unknown. V, J and clone size are taken as reported in that table, and D and trimming were inferred from the DNA itself. This sample gives around 350,000 clones in total; roughly 81% of them show up just once. The ten largest clones capture less than 4% of the sample.

This clonotype originated in a person aged 18-60 years who received the Ad26.COV2.S COVID-19 vaccine or a placebo. Sequenced here: peripheral blood, sampled in a trial of Ad26.COV2.S vaccine versus placebo. The chain couples TRBV6-2 or TRBV6-3 to TRBJ2-5; D gene: possibly TRBD1, on 5 matching bases. At the DNA level, the sequence is TGTGCCAGCAGCCCTAGACAGTTTCTGGAGACCCAGTACTTC. Translated, it reads CASSPRQFLETQYF.